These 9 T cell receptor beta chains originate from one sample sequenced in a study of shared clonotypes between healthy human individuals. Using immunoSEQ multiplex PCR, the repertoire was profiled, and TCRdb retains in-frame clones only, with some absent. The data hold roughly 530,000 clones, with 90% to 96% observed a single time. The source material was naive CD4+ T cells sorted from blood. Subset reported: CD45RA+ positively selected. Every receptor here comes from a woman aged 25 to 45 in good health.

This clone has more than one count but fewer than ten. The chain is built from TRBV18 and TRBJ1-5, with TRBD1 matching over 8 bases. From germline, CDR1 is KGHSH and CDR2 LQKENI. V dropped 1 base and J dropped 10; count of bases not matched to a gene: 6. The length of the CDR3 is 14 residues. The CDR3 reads CASSPQTGEGPQHF. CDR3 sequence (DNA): TGTGCCAGCTCACCACAGACAGGGGAGGGACCCCAGCATTTT.

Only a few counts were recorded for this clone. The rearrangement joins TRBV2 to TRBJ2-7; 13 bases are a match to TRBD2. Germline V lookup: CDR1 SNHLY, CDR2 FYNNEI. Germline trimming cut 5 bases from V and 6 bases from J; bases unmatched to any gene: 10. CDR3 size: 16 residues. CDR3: CASSRGLAGASSEQYF. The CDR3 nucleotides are TGTGCCAGCAGTCGAGGACTAGCGGGAGCGTCTTCCGAGCAGTACTTC.

In DNA form, the CDR3 reads TGTGCCAGTAGCCCCCTGTGGACTAGCTCTACCGAGCAGTACTTC. It is translated as CASSPLWTSSTEQYF. The rearrangement uses TRBV19 and TRBJ2-7, with 8 positions matching TRBD2. The CDR3 extends over 15 amino acids. V lost 6 bases, J lost 6 bases, and 13 bases stayed unmatched. CDR1 is LNHDA and CDR2 is SQIVND in the germline V gene (reference sequence). Using reference TRBV19 and TRBJ2-7 for the parts outside the CDR3, the full variable domain is DGGITQSPKYLFRKEGQNVTLSCEQNLNHDAMYWYRQDPGQGLRLIYYSQIVNDFQKGDIAEGYSVSREKKESFPLTVTSAQKNPTAFYLCASSPLWTSSTEQYFGPGTRLTVT.

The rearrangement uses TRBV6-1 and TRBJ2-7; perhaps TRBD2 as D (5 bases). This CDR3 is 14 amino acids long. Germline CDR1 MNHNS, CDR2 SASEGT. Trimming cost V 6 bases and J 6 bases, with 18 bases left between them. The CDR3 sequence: CASRVESGFGEQYF. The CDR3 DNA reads TGTGCCAGCAGAGTAGAATCGGGGTTTGGCGAGCAGTACTTC.

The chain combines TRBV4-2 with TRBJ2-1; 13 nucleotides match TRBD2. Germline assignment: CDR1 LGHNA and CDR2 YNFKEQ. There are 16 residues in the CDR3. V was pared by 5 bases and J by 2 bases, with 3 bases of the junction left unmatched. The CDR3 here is CASSRTSGSPYNEQFF. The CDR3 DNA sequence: TGTGCCAGCAGCAGGACTAGCGGGAGTCCCTACAATGAGCAGTTCTTC.

The CDR3 coding sequence is TGCGCCAGCAGCTTGTTCTCCGGGACTAGCGGGAGGGCCAGCTCCTACGAGCAGTACTTC. Its protein is CASSLFSGTSGRASSYEQYF. The chain couples TRBV5-1 to TRBJ2-7; 16 positions agree with TRBD2. CDR3 length: 20 amino acids. The J segment lost 0 bases and the V segment lost 1 base, leaving 10 bases of the junction unmatched. Germline V CDR1 and CDR2: SGHRS, YFSETQ. Full variable domain (missing parts from reference TRBV5-1 and TRBJ2-7): KAGVTQTPRYLIKTRGQQVTLSCSPISGHRSVSWYQQTPGQGLQFLFEYFSETQRNKGNFPGRFSGRQFSNSRSEMNVSTLELGDSALYLCASSLFSGTSGRASSYEQYFGPGTRLTVT.

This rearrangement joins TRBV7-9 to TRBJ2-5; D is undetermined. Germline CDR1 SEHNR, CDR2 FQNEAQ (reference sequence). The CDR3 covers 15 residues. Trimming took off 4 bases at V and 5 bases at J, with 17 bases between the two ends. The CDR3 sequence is CASSSRGFLSETQYF. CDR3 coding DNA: TGTGCCAGCAGCTCCCGTGGATTCCTAAGTGAGACCCAGTACTTC.

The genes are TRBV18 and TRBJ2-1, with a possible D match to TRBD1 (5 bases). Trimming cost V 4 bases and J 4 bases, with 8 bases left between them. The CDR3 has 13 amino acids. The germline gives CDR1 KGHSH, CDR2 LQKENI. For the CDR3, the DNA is TGTGCCAGCTCACTTCAGGGTTACAATGAGCAGTTCTTC. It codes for CASSLQGYNEQFF.

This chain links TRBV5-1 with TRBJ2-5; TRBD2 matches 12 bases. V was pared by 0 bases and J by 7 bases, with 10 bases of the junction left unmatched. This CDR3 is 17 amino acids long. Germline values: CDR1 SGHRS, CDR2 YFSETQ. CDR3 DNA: TGCGCCAGCAGCTTGGCCGGTTGGACTAGCGGGGTTCTGACCCAGTACTTC. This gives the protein CASSLAGWTSGVLTQYF.